This paragraph covers one T cell receptor (beta chain) sequence. Its antigen is unidentified. These data originate in a study of cytomegalovirus exposure and HLA in healthy donors. Study-wide context: Clustering assigned 81% of the approximately 430 genotyped donors to the Caucasian-associated ancestry cluster. Notes on the study in general: By HLA locus, TCR association rates varied in a later analysis, with DRB1 showing the most and HLA-C the fewest.

The PCR employed 60 Vbeta primers together with 13 Jbeta primers. Using immunoSEQ multiplex PCR, the repertoire was profiled, and TCRdb retains in-frame clones only, with some absent. Of approximately 200,000 clones listed, almost 80% are singletons. Nominally healthy donors were sampled, though unrecorded immune exposures were likely. The CDR3 consists of 17 residues. Trimming stripped 0 bases from V and 0 bases from J, with 12 bases between. Germline loops: CDR1 MNHEY, CDR2 SMNVEV (reference sequence). The gene calls are TRBV27 and TRBJ1-5; D is unclear. The TCR originated in a woman aged 18 to 35 in good health and CMV-seronegative. The sequenced sample consisted of PBMCs. The CDR3 DNA reads as TGTGCCAGCAGTTTATCGCCGCCGCGGTATAGCAATCAGCCCCAGCATTTT. The encoded protein is CASSLSPPRYSNQPQHF.